This T cell receptor (beta chain) was documented in a study of beta chain features in type 1 diabetes. Study context: Patients shared similar age, gender and cell yields with healthy donors.

Per the germline V gene, CDR1 is SGHTA and CDR2 is FQGNSA. This CDR3 region has 14 residues. The V end was cut by 5 bases, the J end by 3 bases, with 14 bases between. Reverse transcription of all isolated RNA meant that expressed TCRB transcripts were sequenced. Method: immunoSEQ multiplex PCR; TCRdb's copy keeps in-frame clones and lacks some. The sample yields under 950,000 clones, roughly a sixth seen once. Study-level points and caveats: Patients with type 1 diabetes carried fewer insertions and had more deletions at their VDJ junctions. Patients' naive, central memory and regulatory TCRB repertoires appeared more alike than those of healthy donors.

Only a few counts were recorded for this clone. As yet, its antigen is unknown. The rearrangement links TRBV7-2 to TRBJ2-7; the D gene is possibly TRBD1 (6 bases). The TCR sequence derives from a woman aged 18-29 years in good health. Sequences were obtained from naive CD4+ T cells from blood. CDR3 sequence reads: CASSSSGRGYEQYF. DNA for the CDR3: TGTGCCAGCAGCAGCAGCGGCAGGGGCTACGAGCAGTACTTC. The full variable domain, in which reference TRBV7-2 and TRBJ2-7 provide the parts outside the CDR3, is GAGVSQSPSNKVTEKGKDVELRCDPISGHTALYWYRQSLGQGLEFLIYFQGNSAPDKSGLPSDRFSAERTGGSVSTLTIQRTQQEDSAVYLCASSSSGRGYEQYFGPGTRLTVT.